Listed below are T cell receptor beta chains from one sample, sequenced in a study of CD8 T cells in ankylosing spondylitis. Each CDR3 protein is one row after TCRdb ran MiXCR on the 5' RACE reads. The profile shows under 250,000 distinct CDR3 sequences, approximately 12% of them singletons. The sample comprised blood, either unsorted or a sorted T cell fraction (not recorded which). The receptor set was obtained from a male donor with ankylosing spondylitis or in good health (not recorded which). Each CDR3 is given with its conserved first and last residue. D genes are given only for firm matches. Expanded clones are given a class, and other clones once, few, many or no size at all.

>TRBD1|TRBV6-1|many|TRBJ2-3
CTQDRGQDTQYF
TGTACCCAGGACAGGGGGCAAGATACGCAGTATTTT
>-|TRBV9|few|TRBJ1-1
CASGMAGNTEAFF
TGTGCCAGCGGAATGGCAGGGAACACTGAAGCTTTCTTT
>-|TRBV20-1|few|TRBJ1-1
CCARDREGVAGKTEAFF
TGCTGTGCTAGAGATCGGGAGGGGGTGGCGGGGAAAACTGAAGCTTTCTTT
>-|TRBV10-1|-|TRBJ2-3
CASSEPSTDTQYF
TGCGCCAGCAGTGAGCCTTCGACAGATACGCAGTATTTT
>TRBD2|TRBV5-1|few|TRBJ2-5
CASSRDTGTRETQYF
TGCGCCAGCAGCCGCGATACCGGGACTAGAGAGACCCAGTACTTC
>-|TRBV12-3/TRBV12-4|many|TRBJ1-5
CASSLNSAQPQHF
TGTGCCAGCAGTTTAAACTCAGCCCAGCCCCAGCATTTT
>-|TRBV4-1|many|TRBJ2-1
CASSQDSGSYNEQFF
TGCGCCAGCAGCCAAGATAGTGGTTCCTACAATGAGCAGTTCTTC
>-|TRBV20-1|many|TRBJ2-2
CSAPSGSSNTGELFF
TGCAGTGCCCCAAGCGGGTCCTCGAACACCGGGGAGCTGTTTTTT
>-|TRBV24-1|many|TRBJ2-1
CATSDPVVGNHHNEQFF
TGTGCCACCAGTGATCCCGTAGTCGGGAACCACCATAATGAGCAGTTCTTC
>-|TRBV7-9|-|TRBJ2-7
CASRQLGRYEQYF
TGTGCCAGTAGACAGTTAGGTCGATACGAGCAGTACTTC
>TRBD2|TRBV4-1|-|TRBJ2-2
CASSPREMGTGELFF
TGCGCCAGCAGCCCGCGGGAGATGGGCACCGGGGAGCTGTTTTTT
>-|TRBV10-3|many|TRBJ2-7
CAISEGGRAYEQYF
TGTGCCATCAGTGAGGGGGGGCGCGCCTACGAGCAGTACTTC
>-|TRBV9|many|TRBJ2-3
CASSVVGADTQYF
TGTGCCAGCAGCGTAGTAGGGGCAGATACGCAGTATTTT
>TRBD2|TRBV2|-|TRBJ2-1
CASSGRGGLRNEQFF
TGTGCCAGCAGTGGACGGGGGGGCCTTCGGAATGAGCAGTTCTTC
>-|TRBV27|-|TRBJ2-7
CASTHPLGTSYEQYF
TGTGCCAGCACCCACCCCTTGGGGACTTCCTACGAGCAGTACTTC
>-|TRBV5-1|many|TRBJ2-7
CASSLQGLSIEQYF
TGCGCCAGCAGCTTGCAAGGGCTCAGCATCGAGCAGTACTTC
>-|TRBV2|few|TRBJ1-3
CASAPVTGLSNTIYF
TGTGCCAGTGCTCCGGTGACAGGCTTAAGTAACACCATATATTTT
>-|TRBV5-1|-|TRBJ2-1
CASSLVGTQFNEQFF
TGCGCCAGCAGCTTGGTGGGGACGCAGTTCAATGAACAGTTCTTC
>-|TRBV7-3|many|TRBJ1-5
CASSLRQPQHF
TGTGCCAGCAGTCTAAGACAGCCCCAGCATTTT
>TRBD1|TRBV10-3|many|TRBJ2-3
CAISEGQGPDTQYF
TGTGCCATCAGTGAGGGACAGGGGCCAGATACGCAGTATTTT
>-|TRBV11-2|many|TRBJ2-1
CASSFGWNEQFF
TGTGCCAGCAGCTTTGGTTGGAATGAGCAGTTCTTC
>TRBD1|TRBV6-1|few|TRBJ2-5
CASSPGQGRQETQYF
TGTGCCAGCAGTCCCGGACAGGGGAGGCAAGAGACCCAGTACTTC
>-|TRBV12-3/TRBV12-4|-|TRBJ2-6
CASSSFRGSGANVLTF
TGTGCCAGCAGTTCGTTTCGGGGCTCTGGGGCCAACGTCCTGACTTTC
>-|TRBV7-2|many|TRBJ1-4
CASSLLYAEKLFF
TGTGCCAGCAGCTTACTCTATGCTGAAAAACTGTTTTTT
>TRBD1|TRBV5-1|many|TRBJ2-7
CASSLVGQAAYEQYF
TGCGCCAGCAGCTTGGTAGGACAGGCCGCCTACGAGCAGTACTTC
>-|TRBV5-5|many|TRBJ1-2
CASSRNQGRDYGYTF
TGTGCCAGCAGCCGAAATCAGGGTCGGGACTATGGCTACACCTTC
>TRBD2|TRBV5-1|many|TRBJ2-3
CASSLTGGRADTQYF
TGCGCCAGCAGCTTGACGGGGGGGCGTGCAGATACGCAGTATTTT
>-|TRBV5-1|many|TRBJ2-3
CASSLGDAGLTDTQYF
TGCGCCAGCAGCTTGGGGGACGCGGGCCTCACAGATACGCAGTATTTT
>-|TRBV3-1|many|TRBJ1-2
CASSHAGFGYTF
TGTGCCAGCAGCCATGCAGGGTTTGGCTACACCTTC
>TRBD2|TRBV3-1|few|TRBJ2-2
CASSQNEESGSGELFF
TGTGCCAGCAGCCAAAATGAGGAAAGCGGGAGCGGGGAGCTGTTTTTT
>-|TRBV5-5|many|TRBJ2-6
CASYRAAGSGANVLTF
TGTGCCAGCTACAGAGCGGCCGGCTCTGGGGCCAACGTCCTGACTTTC
>-|TRBV12-3/TRBV12-4|many|TRBJ1-1
CASRQYFNAEAFF
TGTGCCAGCAGACAGTATTTTAACGCTGAAGCTTTCTTT
>-|TRBV29-1|-|TRBJ2-5
CSARTSRETQYF
TGCAGCGCCCGGACGTCAAGGGAGACCCAGTACTTC
>TRBD2|TRBV28|-|TRBJ2-5
CASSHTVLAGTLEETQYF
TGTGCCAGCAGCCATACGGTACTAGCGGGGACACTAGAGGAGACCCAGTACTTC
>-|TRBV27|many|TRBJ1-2
CASSAGTYYGYTF
TGTGCCAGCAGTGCCGGGACCTACTATGGCTACACCTTC
>-|TRBV5-1|many|TRBJ2-3
CASSLEGRYTDTQYF
TGCGCCAGCAGCTTGGAAGGACGGTACACAGATACGCAGTATTTT
>-|TRBV10-3|many|TRBJ2-7
CAISVGPRSGYEQYF
TGTGCCATCAGTGTGGGACCCCGTAGCGGCTACGAGCAGTACTTC